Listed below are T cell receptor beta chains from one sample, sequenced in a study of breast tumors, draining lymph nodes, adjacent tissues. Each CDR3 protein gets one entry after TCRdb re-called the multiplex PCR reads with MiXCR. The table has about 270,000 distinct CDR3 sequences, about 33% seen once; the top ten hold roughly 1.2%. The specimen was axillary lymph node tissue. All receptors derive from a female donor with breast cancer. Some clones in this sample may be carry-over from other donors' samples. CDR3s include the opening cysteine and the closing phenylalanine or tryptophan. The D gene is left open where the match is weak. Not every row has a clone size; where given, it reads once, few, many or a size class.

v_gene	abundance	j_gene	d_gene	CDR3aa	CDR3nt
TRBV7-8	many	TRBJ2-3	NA	CASSLAGPGVDTQYF	TGTGCCAGCAGCTTAGCCGGCCCGGGGGTAGATACGCAGTATTTT
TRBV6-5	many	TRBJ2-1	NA	CASSIDREAYNEQFF	TGTGCCAGCAGCATTGACAGGGAGGCCTACAATGAGCAGTTCTTC
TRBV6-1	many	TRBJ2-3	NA	CASRVSATNSDTQYF	TGTGCCAGCAGGGTCTCAGCGACAAACTCAGATACGCAGTATTTT
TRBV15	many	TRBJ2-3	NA	CATSRGNSGGTDTQYF	TGTGCCACCAGCAGAGGGAATAGCGGAGGCACAGATACGCAGTATTTT
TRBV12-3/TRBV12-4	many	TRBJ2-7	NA	CASSLGRDEQYF	TGTGCCAGCAGTTTAGGGAGGGACGAGCAGTACTTC
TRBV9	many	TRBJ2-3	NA	CASSVHGDTQYF	TGTGCCAGCAGCGTACATGGCGATACGCAGTATTTT
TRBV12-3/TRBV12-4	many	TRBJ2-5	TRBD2	CASGGSGRTETQYF	TGTGCCAGCGGTGGTAGCGGGCGTACGGAGACCCAGTACTTC
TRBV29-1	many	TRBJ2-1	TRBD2	CSVEGGLAGNEQFF	TGCAGCGTTGAAGGGGGACTAGCTGGCAATGAGCAGTTCTTC
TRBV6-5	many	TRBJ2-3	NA	CASKRSGLADTQYF	TGTGCCAGCAAACGGTCAGGGCTTGCAGATACGCAGTATTTT
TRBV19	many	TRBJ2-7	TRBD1	CASRRGQAGGEQYF	TGTGCCAGTCGCCGGGGACAGGCCGGGGGCGAGCAGTACTTC
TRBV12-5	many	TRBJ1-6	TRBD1	CASGSGQDNSPLHF	TGTGCTAGTGGTTCGGGACAGGATAATTCACCCCTCCACTTT
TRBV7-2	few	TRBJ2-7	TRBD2	CASSRASGSAYEQHF	TGTGCCAGCAGCAGGGCTAGCGGGAGCGCCTACGAGCAGCACTTC
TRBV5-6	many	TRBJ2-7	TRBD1	CASTPGTGAPYEQYF	TGTGCCAGCACACCCGGGACAGGGGCCCCCTACGAGCAGTACTTC
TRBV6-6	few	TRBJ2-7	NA	CASSHSKQATYEQYF	TGTGCCAGCAGTCACTCGAAACAGGCCACCTACGAGCAGTACTTC
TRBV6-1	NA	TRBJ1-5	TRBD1	CASSPQGGDQPQHF	TGTGCCAGCAGTCCACAGGGGGGGGATCAGCCCCAGCATTTT
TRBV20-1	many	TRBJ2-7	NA	CSASWGVSYEQYF	TGCAGTGCTAGTTGGGGCGTGAGTTACGAGCAGTACTTC
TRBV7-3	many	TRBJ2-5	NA	CASSLTGGIQETQYF	TGTGCCAGCAGCTTAACTGGAGGGATCCAAGAGACCCAGTACTTC
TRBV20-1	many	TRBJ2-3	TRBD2	CSGTSGKDTQYF	TGCAGTGGTACTAGCGGGAAGGATACGCAGTATTTT
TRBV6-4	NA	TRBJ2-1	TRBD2	CASSPISGSLYNEQFF	TGTGCCAGCAGTCCCATCAGCGGGAGTCTGTACAATGAGCAGTTCTTC
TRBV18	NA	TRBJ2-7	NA	CASSLDGPYEQYF	TGTGCCAGCTCACTCGACGGTCCCTACGAGCAGTACTTC
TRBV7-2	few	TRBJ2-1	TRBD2	CASTPGGGPGEQFF	TGTGCCAGCACCCCCGGGGGGGGGCCTGGGGAGCAGTTCTTC
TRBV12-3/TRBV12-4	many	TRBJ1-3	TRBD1	CASSLGQAGNTIYF	TGTGCCAGCAGCCTCGGACAGGCTGGAAACACCATATATTTT
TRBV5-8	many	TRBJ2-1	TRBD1	CASTLFRGLNNEQFF	TGTGCCAGCACCCTATTCAGGGGGCTCAACAATGAGCAGTTCTTC
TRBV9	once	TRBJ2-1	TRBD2	CASSVGSGTGEGPWNEQFF	TGTGCCAGCAGCGTCGGCAGCGGGACCGGGGAGGGTCCGTGGAATGAGCAGTTCTTC
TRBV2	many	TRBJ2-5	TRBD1	CASSDGQGGETQYF	TGTGCCAGCAGTGACGGACAGGGTGGAGAGACCCAGTACTTC
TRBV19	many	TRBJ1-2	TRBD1	CASSPDREYGYTF	TGTGCCAGTAGCCCCGACAGGGAATATGGCTACACCTTC
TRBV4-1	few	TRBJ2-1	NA	CASSQNRLSGDEQFF	TGCGCCAGCAGCCAAAACAGACTTAGTGGGGATGAGCAGTTCTTC
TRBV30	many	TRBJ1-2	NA	CAWSSGAYGYTF	TGTGCCTGGAGTTCCGGGGCCTATGGCTACACCTTC
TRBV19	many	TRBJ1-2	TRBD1	CASSSGQGDGYTF	TGTGCCAGTAGTTCGGGACAGGGCGATGGCTACACCTTC
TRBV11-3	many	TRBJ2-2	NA	CASSPGRRNTGELFF	TGTGCCAGCAGCCCCGGGCGGAGGAACACCGGGGAGCTGTTTTTT
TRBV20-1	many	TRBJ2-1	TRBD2	CSARRTSGKYNEQFF	TGCAGTGCTCGCCGGACTAGCGGGAAATACAATGAGCAGTTCTTC
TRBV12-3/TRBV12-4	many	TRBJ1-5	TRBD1	CASSSHGTVSNQPQHF	TGTGCCAGCAGTTCCCATGGGACAGTCAGCAATCAGCCCCAGCATTTT
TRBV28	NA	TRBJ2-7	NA	CASSLPPTPHYEQYF	TGTGCCAGCAGTTTACCGCCAACCCCTCACTACGAGCAGTACTTC
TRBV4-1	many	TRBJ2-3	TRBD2	CASSQDDSGITDTQYF	TGCGCCAGCAGCCAAGATGATAGCGGGATCACAGATACGCAGTATTTT